This TCR beta chain was captured by sequencing in a study of radiation and T cells in renal cell carcinoma (dated by TCRdb to 2018 to 2020). As for the study more broadly: The samples were obtained from a clinical trial, where primary renal cell carcinomas were treated with 15 Gy stereotactic body radiation therapy and then removed by nephrectomy 4 weeks afterward. TCR beta sequencing covered some 55 samples in total, comprising roughly 26 tumors and approximately 27 peripheral blood samples. In the 53 samples combined, some 4,000,000 unique CDR3 nucleotide sequences were found, encoding roughly 3,000,000 unique CDR3 amino acid sequences.

The meaning of the sample's time point label: blood 2 weeks post-SBRT. The treatment or condition label of this sample denotes: 15 Gy SBRT to primary tumor, nephrectomy 4 weeks later. Serial peripheral blood from radiation-treated patients was sampled at baseline, 2 weeks and 4 weeks after SBRT to track tumor-enriched clonotypes. Every patient's renal cell carcinoma showed clear cell pathology. Genomic DNA for TCR sequencing was prepared using the QIAamp DNA Blood Mini Kit (Qiagen). The analyses included only samples that passed all quality control checks. With respect to this clone: Its specific antigen is unknown. Base quality data are lacking; no much larger clone is found one base away.

The germline V gene (reference sequence) yields LNHDA for CDR1 and SQIVND for CDR2. Its CDR3 holds 15 amino acids, cysteine through phenylalanine. Only the CDR3 DNA is retained, 45 bases long and in frame from the first base. The junction shows trimming of 3 bases on V and 2 bases on J, and the gene matches do not reach 4 bases of it. Following the manufacturer's recommendations, the immunoSEQ kit was used to generate TCR beta libraries from genomic DNA. For library preparation, a first multiplex PCR was performed with proprietary primers, followed by a second PCR in which unique barcodes were added, and bead cleanups were performed after each round. A positive control reaction and a negative control reaction, both provided in the kit, were run with every batch of samples. The final libraries underwent checking on an Agilent 4200 TapeStation D1000 ScreenTape, volumetric pooling, and quantification by qPCR. Sequencing was performed on an Illumina NextSeq500 with a MidOutput 150-cycle cartridge, and 156 Read1 and 15 Index1 cycles were run with kit custom primers. The pooled library was loaded at about 0.96 pM, and 20% PhiX control was spiked in. Concerning the study's data processing: Vendor-processed data were analyzed in R, with a clonotype defined as all T cells sharing the same CDR3 nucleotide sequence. For clone abundance analyses, frequencies were normalized to the 10,000 most abundant clones in each sample. Before analysis, public T cell clones were removed, and these numbered fewer than six per sample on average. Tumor-enriched clonotypes and baseline blood-enriched clonotypes were defined as those with an abundance difference of at least 32-fold between compartments. Clonotypes expanded or contracted between blood time points were identified with a beta-binomial differential abundance model. Tumor-blood repertoire similarity was measured with the Baroni-Urbani and Buser coefficient, and groups were compared using two-tailed Wilcoxon tests in R. TCRdb holds this immuneACCESS table with in-frame rearrangements only. Some clones are missing; in checked studies, unresolved V genes explain under half, and the rest has no known cause. V, J and clone size were drawn from that table, and D and trimming were deduced from the DNA. The sample table lists more than 95,000 clones, over 75% of them with a count of one. Of the sample, 4.5% to 7% is held by the ten largest clones.

Overall study outcomes, separate from this receptor: With a single-armed trial design, the study had no way to address how radiation dose or scheduling affects the TCR repertoire. Tracking of blood repertoire dynamics stopped at about 4 weeks after treatment, with no follow-up past that point. In blood, the top tumor clonotypes increased from baseline to 2 weeks after radiation and then shrank by 4 weeks, which suggests a temporary expansion of tumor-resident clones. Because pretreatment tumor biopsies were not available, the baseline intratumoral presence of clonotypes could not be determined.

The material sequenced was blood, taken from a patient whose treatment included radiotherapy and nephrectomy. The clonotype was recovered from a man aged 50-60 years with renal cell carcinoma. The rearranged segments are TRBV19 and TRBJ2-7; 10 nucleotides in the junction match TRBD1. The CDR3 region: CASSMFGQGAYEQYF. The DNA reads TGTGCCAGTAGTATGTTTGGACAGGGGGCCTACGAGCAGTACTTC.